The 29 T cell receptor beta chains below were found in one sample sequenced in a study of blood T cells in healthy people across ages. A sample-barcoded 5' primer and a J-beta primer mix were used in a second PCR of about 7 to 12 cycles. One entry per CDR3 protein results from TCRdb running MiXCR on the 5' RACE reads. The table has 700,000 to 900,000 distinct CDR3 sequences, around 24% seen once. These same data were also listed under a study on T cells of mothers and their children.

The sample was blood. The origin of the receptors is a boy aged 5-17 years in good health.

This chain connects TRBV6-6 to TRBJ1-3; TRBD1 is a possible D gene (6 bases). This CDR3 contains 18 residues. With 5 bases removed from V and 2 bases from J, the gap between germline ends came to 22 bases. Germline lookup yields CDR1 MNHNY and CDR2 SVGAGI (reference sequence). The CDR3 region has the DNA TGTGCCAGCAGTCGGTTGACAGGAGGGCCTCAAACTGGAAACACCATATATTTT. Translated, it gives CASSRLTGGPQTGNTIYF.

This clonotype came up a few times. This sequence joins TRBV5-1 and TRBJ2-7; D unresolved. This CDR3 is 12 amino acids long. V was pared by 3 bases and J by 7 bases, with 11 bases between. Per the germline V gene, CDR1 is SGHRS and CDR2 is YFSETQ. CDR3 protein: CASSSPGIEQYF. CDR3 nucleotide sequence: TGCGCCAGCAGCTCCCCTGGGATAGAGCAGTACTTC.

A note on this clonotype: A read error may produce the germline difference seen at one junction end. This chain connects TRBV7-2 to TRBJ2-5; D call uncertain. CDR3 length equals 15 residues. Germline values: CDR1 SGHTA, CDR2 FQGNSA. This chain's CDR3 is CASSLAGALKEIQYF. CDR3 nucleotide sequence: TGTGCCAGCAGCTTAGCAGGAGCGCTGAAAGAGATCCAGTACTTC.

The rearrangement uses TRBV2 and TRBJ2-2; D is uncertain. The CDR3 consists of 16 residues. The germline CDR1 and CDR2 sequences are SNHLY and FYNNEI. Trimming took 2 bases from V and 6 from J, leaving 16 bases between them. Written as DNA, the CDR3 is TGTGCCAGCAGTGAAAGTGGGCAAGTGGTGGCCGGGGAGCTGTTTTTT. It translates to CASSESGQVVAGELFF.

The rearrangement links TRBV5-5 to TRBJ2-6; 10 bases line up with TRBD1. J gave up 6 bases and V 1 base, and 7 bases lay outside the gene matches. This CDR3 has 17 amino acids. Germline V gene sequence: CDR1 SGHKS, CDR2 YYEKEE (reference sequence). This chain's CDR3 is CASSLRQGALVANVLTF. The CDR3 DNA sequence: TGTGCCAGCAGCTTGAGACAGGGGGCGCTTGTGGCCAACGTCCTGACTTTC.

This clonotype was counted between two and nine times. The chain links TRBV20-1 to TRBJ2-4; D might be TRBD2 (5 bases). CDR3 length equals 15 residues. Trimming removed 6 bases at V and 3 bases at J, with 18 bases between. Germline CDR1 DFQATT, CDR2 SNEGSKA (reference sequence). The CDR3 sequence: CSAESGRVLKNIQYF. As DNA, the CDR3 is TGCAGTGCCGAAAGCGGTCGGGTCCTCAAAAACATTCAGTACTTC.

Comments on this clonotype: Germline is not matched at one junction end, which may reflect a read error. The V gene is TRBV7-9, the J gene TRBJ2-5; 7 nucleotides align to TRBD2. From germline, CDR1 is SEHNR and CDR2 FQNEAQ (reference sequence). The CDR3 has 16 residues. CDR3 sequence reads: CASSHRVSIPRETQHF. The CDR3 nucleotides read TGTGCCAGCAGCCACCGGGTCTCAATTCCGCGGGAGACCCAGCACTTC.

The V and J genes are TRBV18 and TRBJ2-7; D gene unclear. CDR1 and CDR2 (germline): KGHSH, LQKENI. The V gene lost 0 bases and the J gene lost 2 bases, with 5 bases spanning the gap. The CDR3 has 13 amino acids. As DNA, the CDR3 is TGTGCCAGCTCACCACCATCGGCCTACGAGCAGTACTTC. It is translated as CASSPPSAYEQYF.

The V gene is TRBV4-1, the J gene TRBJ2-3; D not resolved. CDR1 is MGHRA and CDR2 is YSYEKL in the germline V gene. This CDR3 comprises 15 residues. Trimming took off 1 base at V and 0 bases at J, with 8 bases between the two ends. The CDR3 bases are TGCGCCAGCAGCCAAGGGTTCGAAAGCACAGATACGCAGTATTTT. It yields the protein CASSQGFESTDTQYF.

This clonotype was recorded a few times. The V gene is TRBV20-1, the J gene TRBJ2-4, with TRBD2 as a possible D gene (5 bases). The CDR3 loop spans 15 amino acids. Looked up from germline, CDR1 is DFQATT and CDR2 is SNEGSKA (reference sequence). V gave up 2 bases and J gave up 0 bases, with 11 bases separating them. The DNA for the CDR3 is TGCAGTGCTAGACGGTCGCGGGTAGCCAAAAACATTCAGTACTTC. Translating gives CSARRSRVAKNIQYF.

This CDR3 is CASGLPTAPYSPLHF. The DNA of the CDR3 is TGTGCCAGCGGATTACCGACAGCGCCCTATTCACCCCTCCACTTT. The chain couples TRBV2 to TRBJ1-6; D is perhaps TRBD1 (5 bases). Germline V CDR1 and CDR2: SNHLY, FYNNEI. CDR3 size: 15 residues. V was shortened by 8 bases and J by 8 bases, with 19 bases between the two germline ends.

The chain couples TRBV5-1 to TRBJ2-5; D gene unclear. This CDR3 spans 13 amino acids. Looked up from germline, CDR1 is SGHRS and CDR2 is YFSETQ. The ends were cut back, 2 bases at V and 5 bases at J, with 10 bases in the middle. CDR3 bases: TGCGCCAGCAGCTTTTCTCGGCGGGAGACCCAGTACTTC. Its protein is CASSFSRRETQYF. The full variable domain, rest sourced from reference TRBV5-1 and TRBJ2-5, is KAGVTQTPRYLIKTRGQQVTLSCSPISGHRSVSWYQQTPGQGLQFLFEYFSETQRNKGNFPGRFSGRQFSNSRSEMNVSTLELGDSALYLCASSFSRRETQYFGPGTRLLVL.

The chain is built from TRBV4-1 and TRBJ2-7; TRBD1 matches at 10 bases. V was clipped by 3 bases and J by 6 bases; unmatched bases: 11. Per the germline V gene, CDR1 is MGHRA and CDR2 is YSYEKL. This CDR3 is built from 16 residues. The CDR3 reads CASSQTSGTGVPEQYF. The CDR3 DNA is TGCGCCAGCAGCCAGACTTCCGGGACAGGGGTCCCCGAGCAGTACTTC.

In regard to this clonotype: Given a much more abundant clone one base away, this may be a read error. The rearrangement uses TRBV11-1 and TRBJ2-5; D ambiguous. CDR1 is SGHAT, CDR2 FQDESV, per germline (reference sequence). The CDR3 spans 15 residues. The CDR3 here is CASSLGVGPQETQHF. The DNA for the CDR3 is TGTGCCAGCAGCTTAGGAGTTGGGCCCCAAGAGACCCAGCACTTC.

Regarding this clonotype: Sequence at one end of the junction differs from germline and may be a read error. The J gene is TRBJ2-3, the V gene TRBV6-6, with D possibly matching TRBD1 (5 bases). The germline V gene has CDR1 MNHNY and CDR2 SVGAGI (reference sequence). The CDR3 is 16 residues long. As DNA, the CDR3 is TGTGCCAGCAACGGAAACAGACCACCGCACACAGGTACGCAGTATTTT. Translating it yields CASNGNRPPHTGTQYF.

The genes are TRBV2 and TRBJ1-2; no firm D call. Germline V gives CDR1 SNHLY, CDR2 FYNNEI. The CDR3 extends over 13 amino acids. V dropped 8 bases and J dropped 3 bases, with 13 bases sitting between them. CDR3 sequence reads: CASPQRTHYGYTF. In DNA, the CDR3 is TGTGCCAGCCCCCAGAGGACTCACTATGGCTACACCTTC.

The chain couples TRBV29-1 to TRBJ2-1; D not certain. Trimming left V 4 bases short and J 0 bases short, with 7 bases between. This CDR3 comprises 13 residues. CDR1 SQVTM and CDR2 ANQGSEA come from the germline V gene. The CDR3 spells CSVVWSSYNEQFF. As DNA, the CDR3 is TGCAGCGTTGTCTGGAGCTCCTACAATGAGCAGTTCTTC.

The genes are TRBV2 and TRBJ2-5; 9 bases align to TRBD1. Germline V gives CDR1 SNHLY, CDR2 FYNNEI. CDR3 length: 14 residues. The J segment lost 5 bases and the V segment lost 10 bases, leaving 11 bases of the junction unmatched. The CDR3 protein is CATPGQGGVETQYF. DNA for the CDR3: TGTGCCACCCCGGGACAGGGTGGAGTGGAGACCCAGTACTTC.

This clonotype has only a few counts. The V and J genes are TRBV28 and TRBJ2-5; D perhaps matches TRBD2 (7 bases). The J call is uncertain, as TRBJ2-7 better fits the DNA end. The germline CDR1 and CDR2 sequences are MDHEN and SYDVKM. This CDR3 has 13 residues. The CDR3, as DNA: TGTGCCAGCAGGAGGGGGGGGAGACACGAGCAGTACTTC. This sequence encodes CASRRGGRHEQYF.

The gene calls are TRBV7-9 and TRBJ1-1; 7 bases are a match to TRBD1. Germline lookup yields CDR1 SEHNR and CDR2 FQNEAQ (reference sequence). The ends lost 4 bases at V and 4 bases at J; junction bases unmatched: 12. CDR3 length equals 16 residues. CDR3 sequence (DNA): TGTGCCAGCAGCTCGAACTGGGGTGACAGGGCCACTGAAGCTTTCTTT. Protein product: CASSSNWGDRATEAFF. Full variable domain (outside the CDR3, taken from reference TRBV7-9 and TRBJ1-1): DTGVSQNPRHKITKRGQNVTFRCDPISEHNRLYWYRQTLGQGPEFLTYFQNEAQLEKSRLLSDRFSAERPKGSFSTLEIQRTEQGDSAMYLCASSSNWGDRATEAFFGQGTRLTVV.

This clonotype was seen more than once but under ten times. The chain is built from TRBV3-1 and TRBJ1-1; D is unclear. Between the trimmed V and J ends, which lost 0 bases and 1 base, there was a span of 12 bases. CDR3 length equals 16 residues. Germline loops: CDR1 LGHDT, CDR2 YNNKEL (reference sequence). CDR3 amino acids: CASSQEIAPKNTEAFF. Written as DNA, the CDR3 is TGTGCCAGCAGCCAAGAAATCGCACCAAAGAACACTGAAGCTTTCTTT.

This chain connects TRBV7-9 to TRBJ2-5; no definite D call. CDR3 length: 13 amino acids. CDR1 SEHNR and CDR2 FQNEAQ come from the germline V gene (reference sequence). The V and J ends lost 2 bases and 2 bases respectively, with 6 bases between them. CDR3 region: CASSLPKQETQYF. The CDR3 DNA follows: TGTGCCAGCAGCTTACCGAAGCAAGAGACCCAGTACTTC.

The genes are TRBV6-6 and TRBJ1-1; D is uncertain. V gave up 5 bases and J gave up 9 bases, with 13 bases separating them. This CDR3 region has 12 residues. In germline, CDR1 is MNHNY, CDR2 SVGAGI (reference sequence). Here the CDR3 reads CASSGEDGKAFF. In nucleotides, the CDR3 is TGTGCCAGCAGTGGAGAGGACGGGAAAGCTTTCTTT.

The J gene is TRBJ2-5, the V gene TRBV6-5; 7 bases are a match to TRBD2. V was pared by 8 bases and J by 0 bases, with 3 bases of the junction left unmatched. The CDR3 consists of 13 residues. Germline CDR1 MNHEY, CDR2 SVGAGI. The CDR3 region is CASRGGNQETQYF. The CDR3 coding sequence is TGTGCCAGCCGGGGAGGGAACCAAGAGACCCAGTACTTC.

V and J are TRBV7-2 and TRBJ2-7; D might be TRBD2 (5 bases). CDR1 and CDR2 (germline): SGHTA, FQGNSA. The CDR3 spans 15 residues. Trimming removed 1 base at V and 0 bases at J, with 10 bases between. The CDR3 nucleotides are TGTGCCAGCAGCTTAGGCGAGGGCAGCTCCTACGAGCAGTACTTC. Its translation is CASSLGEGSSYEQYF.

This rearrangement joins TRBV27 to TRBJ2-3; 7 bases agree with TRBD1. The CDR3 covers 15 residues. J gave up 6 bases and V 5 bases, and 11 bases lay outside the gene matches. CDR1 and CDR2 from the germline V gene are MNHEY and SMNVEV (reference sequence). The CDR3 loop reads CASSPYLVRGDTQYF. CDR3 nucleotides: TGTGCCAGCAGTCCATATCTCGTCAGGGGGGATACGCAGTATTTT.

CDR3 coding DNA: TGTGCCACCAGCACCCGGGCTAGCGGGGTTGGAGAGACCCAGTACTTC. Translation: CATSTRASGVGETQYF. The V call is TRBV15, the J call TRBJ2-5, with 9 bases that match TRBD2. The CDR3 totals 16 residues. The germline V gene has CDR1 LNHNV and CDR2 YYDKDF (reference sequence). V shed 4 bases and J 4 bases; nucleotides not matched to a gene: 10.

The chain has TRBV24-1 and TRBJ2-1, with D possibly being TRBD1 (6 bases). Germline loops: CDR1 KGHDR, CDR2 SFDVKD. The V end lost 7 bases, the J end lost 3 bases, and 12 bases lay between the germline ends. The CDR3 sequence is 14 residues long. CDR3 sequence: CATSAGVLYNEQFF. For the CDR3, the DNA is TGTGCCACCAGCGCAGGGGTCCTCTACAATGAGCAGTTCTTC.

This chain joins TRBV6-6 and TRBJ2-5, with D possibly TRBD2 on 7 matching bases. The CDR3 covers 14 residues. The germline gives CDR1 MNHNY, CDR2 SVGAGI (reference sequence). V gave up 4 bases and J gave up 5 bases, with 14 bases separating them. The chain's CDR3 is CASSSQEGGETQYF. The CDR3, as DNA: TGTGCCAGCAGTTCTCAGGAGGGGGGGGAGACCCAGTACTTC.